Below are 22 T cell receptor beta chains sequenced from a single sample in a study of graft-versus-host responses after intestinal transplantation. TCRdb's copy holds only in-frame clones and misses some; the assay was immunoSEQ multiplex PCR. The data show about 84,000 clones, more than 85% seen once. The antigens of these receptors remain unknown. The input for sequencing was unstimulated CD4+ T cells sorted from spleen or lymph node cells, taken before transplant. The source of these receptors is a human donor who was the organ donor for an intestinal transplant.

The chain uses TRBV7-2 and TRBJ2-5, with TRBD2 matching 8 bases. Germline V gene data show CDR1 as SGHTA and CDR2 as FQGNSA. CDR3 length: 15 residues. J was trimmed by 3 bases and V by 3 bases; bases with no gene match: 6. CDR3 sequence reads: CASSFAGTREETQYF. CDR3 bases: TGTGCCAGCAGCTTCGCCGGGACTAGGGAAGAGACCCAGTACTTC.

The chain has TRBV5-1 and TRBJ2-5, with D maybe TRBD1 (5 bases). Trimming left V 2 bases short and J 5 bases short, with 10 bases between. The germline V gene encodes CDR1 SGHRS and CDR2 YFSETQ. The CDR3 runs to 13 residues. This CDR3 is CASSFQGAETQYF. DNA of the CDR3: TGCGCCAGCAGCTTTCAGGGCGCGGAGACCCAGTACTTC. Based on the CDR3 plus reference TRBV5-1 and TRBJ2-5, the full variable domain is KAGVTQTPRYLIKTRGQQVTLSCSPISGHRSVSWYQQTPGQGLQFLFEYFSETQRNKGNFPGRFSGRQFSNSRSEMNVSTLELGDSALYLCASSFQGAETQYFGPGTRLLVL.

The chain couples TRBV2 to TRBJ2-5, with D unresolved. Trimming took off 5 bases at V and 0 bases at J, with 13 bases between the two ends. This CDR3 is built from 15 residues. From germline, CDR1 is SNHLY and CDR2 FYNNEI. CDR3 nucleotides: TGTGCCAGCAGTCAACGAACCACAAACCAAGAGACCCAGTACTTC. It codes for CASSQRTTNQETQYF.

This rearrangement joins TRBV2 to TRBJ1-2; 9 positions agree with TRBD1. CDR3 size: 14 residues. Germline values: CDR1 SNHLY, CDR2 FYNNEI. The V segment lost 8 bases and the J segment 6 bases; nucleotides outside the gene matches: 10. CDR3 DNA sequence: TGTGCCAGCGCAGAATCGGACAGGGGCCATGGCTACACCTTC. Translation: CASAESDRGHGYTF.

The J gene is TRBJ2-1, the V gene TRBV19; D may be TRBD1 (6 bases). With 4 bases removed from V and 3 bases from J, the gap between germline ends came to 13 bases. The length of the CDR3 is 15 residues. CDR1 is LNHDA, CDR2 SQIVND, per germline (reference sequence). The CDR3 DNA reads TGTGCCAGTAGTACCCCCTACAGGGTCTACAATGAGCAGTTCTTC. This encodes CASSTPYRVYNEQFF.

The chain combines TRBV5-1 with TRBJ2-7, with 7 bases identical to TRBD2. Germline trimming cut 3 bases from V and 1 base from J; bases unmatched to any gene: 10. The CDR3 runs to 16 residues. In germline, CDR1 is SGHRS, CDR2 YFSETQ. Written as DNA, the CDR3 is TGCGCCAGCAGCTGGGGGGAAGCGGGGTGGTCCTACGAGCAGTACTTC. Amino acid sequence: CASSWGEAGWSYEQYF.

V usage is TRBV2 and J usage is TRBJ2-5; unclear D gene. V lost 1 base and J 3 bases, leaving 12 bases between the germline ends. The germline CDR1 and CDR2 sequences are SNHLY and FYNNEI. This CDR3 contains 15 residues. CDR3: CASSEVLVRKETQYF. DNA for the CDR3: TGTGCCAGCAGTGAAGTCCTAGTCCGGAAAGAGACCCAGTACTTC. Complete variable domain (other parts from reference TRBV2 and TRBJ2-5): EPEVTQTPSHQVTQMGQEVILRCVPISNHLYFYWYRQILGQKVEFLVSFYNNEISEKSEIFDDQFSVERPDGSNFTLKIRSTKLEDSAMYFCASSEVLVRKETQYFGPGTRLLVL.

The V gene is TRBV6-1, the J gene TRBJ2-7, with no clear D. Germline CDR1 is MNHNS and CDR2 is SASEGT. The CDR3 length is 12 residues. V lost 3 bases to trimming and J lost 4 bases, with 7 bases between them. Written as DNA, the CDR3 is TGTGCCAGCAGTGACCCCCAGTACGAGCAGTACTTC. Translating gives CASSDPQYEQYF.

This clone was detected only once. As the CDR3 is not closed by the conserved phenylalanine or tryptophan, this likely results from a read error. The chain couples TRBV6-6 to TRBJ2-7, with 10 bases fitting TRBD1. This CDR3 is built from 14 residues. V lost 6 bases, J lost 4 bases, and 6 bases stayed unmatched. CDR1 and CDR2 (germline): MNHNY, SVGAGI (reference sequence). CDR3 sequence (DNA): TGTGCCAGCAGCAATAGACAGGGGGCGTACGAGCAGTACCTC. It encodes CASSNRQGAYEQYL.

With regard to this clone: One end of the junction varies from germline; a read error may be responsible. V usage is TRBV7-9 and J usage is TRBJ1-1; the match to TRBD1 covers 8 bases. Germline CDR1 SEHNR, CDR2 FQNEAQ (reference sequence). CDR3 length: 13 amino acids. CDR3 residues: CASSLTATGVLPF. The CDR3 nucleotides read TGTGCCAGCAGCTTAACCGCGACAGGGGTACTGCCCTTT.

The V call is TRBV5-5, the J call TRBJ2-7, with a weak D call TRBD1 (5 bases). Trimming removed 4 bases from V and 5 bases from J, with 13 bases in between. The CDR3 totals 13 residues. CDR1 is SGHKS, CDR2 YYEKEE, per germline (reference sequence). The CDR3, as DNA: TGTGCCAGCAGCCAGGGTTTGTCGGACGAGCAGTACTTC. It is translated as CASSQGLSDEQYF.

The gene calls are TRBV6-1 and TRBJ2-7; 8 positions match TRBD1. The CDR3 consists of 14 residues. Germline-derived CDR1 and CDR2 are MNHNS and SASEGT. The J segment lost 1 base and the V segment lost 6 bases, leaving 5 bases of the junction unmatched. The CDR3 here is CASSTDRVSYEQYF. Written as DNA, the CDR3 is TGTGCCAGCAGCACGGACAGGGTATCCTACGAGCAGTACTTC.

V usage is TRBV30 and J usage is TRBJ1-3; TRBD1 agrees at 8 bases. Germline CDR1 GTSNPN, CDR2 SVGIG (reference sequence). CDR3 length: 14 residues. V lost 3 bases and J lost 4; bases outside the gene matches: 5. In DNA, the CDR3 is TGTGCCTGGAGCCGGACAGGGAAAGGAAACACCATATATTTT. Protein sequence: CAWSRTGKGNTIYF. The variable domain in full, completed from reference TRBV30 and TRBJ1-3, reads SQTIHQWPATLVQPVGSPLSLECTVEGTSNPNLYWYRQAAGRGLQLLFYSVGIGQISSEVPQNLSASRPQDRQFILSSKKLLLSDSGFYLCAWSRTGKGNTIYFGEGSWLTVV.

The V gene is TRBV4-1, the J gene TRBJ2-5; 9 bases map to TRBD2. The CDR3 contains 17 residues. With V trimmed by 3 bases and J by 5 bases, 13 bases remained unmatched. Germline CDR1 MGHRA, CDR2 YSYEKL. The CDR3 reads CASSQHLGGRARETQYF. CDR3 nucleotides: TGCGCCAGCAGCCAGCACTTGGGCGGGAGGGCTAGGGAGACCCAGTACTTC.

The rearrangement links TRBV28 to TRBJ2-1, with 7 bases that match TRBD2. Germline CDR1 and CDR2: MDHEN and SYDVKM. Germline trimming cut 7 bases from V and 10 bases from J; bases unmatched to any gene: 16. This CDR3 contains 15 residues. CDR3 sequence (DNA): TGTGCCAGCATCCCAGGCGGGAGCATCTCACGAGAGCAGTTCTTC. This translates into CASIPGGSISREQFF.

This clone was recorded a few times. The V call is TRBV15, the J call TRBJ1-1, with a weak D call TRBD1 (6 bases). The CDR3 spans 16 residues. V was shortened by 4 bases and J by 1 base, with 16 bases between the two germline ends. Germline loops: CDR1 LNHNV, CDR2 YYDKDF (reference sequence). The DNA for the CDR3 is TGTGCCACCAGCACCTGGAGACAGGTCTCGAACACTGAAGCTTTCTTT. This encodes CATSTWRQVSNTEAFF.

This chain uses TRBV5-4 with TRBJ2-5; D ambiguous. In germline, CDR1 is SGHNT, CDR2 YYREEE (reference sequence). This CDR3 spans 14 amino acids. The V end lost 0 bases, the J end lost 2 bases, and 8 bases lay between the germline ends. This chain's CDR3 is CASSLDRVQETQYF. The CDR3 DNA reads as TGTGCCAGCAGCTTGGATAGAGTACAAGAGACCCAGTACTTC.

The rearrangement links TRBV19 to TRBJ1-2, with D maybe TRBD1 (6 bases). There are 15 residues in the CDR3. V was pared by 1 base and J by 6 bases, with 15 bases between. CDR1 is LNHDA, CDR2 SQIVND, per germline (reference sequence). This CDR3 reads CASSIGYYRENGYTF. CDR3 in DNA: TGTGCCAGTAGTATAGGTTACTACAGGGAAAATGGCTACACCTTC.

The chain couples TRBV18 to TRBJ2-6; maybe TRBD2 (6 bases). The CDR3 has 16 amino acids. Trimming took 2 bases from V and 0 from J, leaving 8 bases between them. The germline V gene has CDR1 KGHSH and CDR2 LQKENI. The CDR3 DNA follows: TGTGCCAGCTCACCATACGGGAGCTCTGGGGCCAACGTCCTGACTTTC. This encodes CASSPYGSSGANVLTF.

The chain links TRBV5-1 to TRBJ2-1, with TRBD2 matching 8 bases. There are 15 residues in the CDR3. The ends lost 2 bases at V and 7 bases at J; junction bases unmatched: 8. Germline CDR1 and CDR2: SGHRS and YFSETQ. CDR3 protein: CASSLEAGALNEQFF. In nucleotides, the CDR3 is TGCGCCAGCAGCTTAGAAGCGGGAGCATTGAATGAGCAGTTCTTC.

The chain is built from TRBV19 and TRBJ2-7; 10 bases agree with TRBD1. The germline V gene encodes CDR1 LNHDA and CDR2 SQIVND (reference sequence). CDR3 size: 16 residues. V lost 3 bases, J lost 0 bases, and 5 bases stayed unmatched. CDR3 sequence reads: CASSMGTGASSYEQYF. DNA of the CDR3: TGTGCCAGTAGTATGGGGACAGGGGCCAGCTCCTACGAGCAGTACTTC.

This chain connects TRBV5-1 to TRBJ2-1; D is unclear. Trimming removed 2 bases at V and 10 bases at J, with 7 bases between. This CDR3 spans 11 amino acids. The germline V gene encodes CDR1 SGHRS and CDR2 YFSETQ. In DNA form, the CDR3 reads TGCGCCAGCAGCTTTATGCGGGAGCAGTTCTTC. It yields the protein CASSFMREQFF.